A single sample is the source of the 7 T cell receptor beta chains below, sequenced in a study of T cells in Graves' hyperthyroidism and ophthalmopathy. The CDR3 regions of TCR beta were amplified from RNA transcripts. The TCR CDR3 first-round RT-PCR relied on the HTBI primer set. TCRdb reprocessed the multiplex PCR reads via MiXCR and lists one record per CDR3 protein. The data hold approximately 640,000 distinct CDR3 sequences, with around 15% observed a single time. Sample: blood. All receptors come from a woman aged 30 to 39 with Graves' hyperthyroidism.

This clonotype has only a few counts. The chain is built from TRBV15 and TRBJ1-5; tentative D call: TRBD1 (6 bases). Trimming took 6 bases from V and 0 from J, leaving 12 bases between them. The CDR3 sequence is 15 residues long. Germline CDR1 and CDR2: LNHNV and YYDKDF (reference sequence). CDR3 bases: TGTGCCACCAGTCCCGGGACATATAGCAATCAGCCCCAGCATTTT. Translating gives CATSPGTYSNQPQHF. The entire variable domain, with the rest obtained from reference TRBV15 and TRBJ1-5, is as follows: DAMVIQNPRYQVTQFGKPVTLSCSQTLNHNVMYWYQQKSSQAPKLLFHYYDKDFNNEADTPDNFQSRRPNTSFCFLDIRSPGLGDTAMYLCATSPGTYSNQPQHFGDGTRLSIL.

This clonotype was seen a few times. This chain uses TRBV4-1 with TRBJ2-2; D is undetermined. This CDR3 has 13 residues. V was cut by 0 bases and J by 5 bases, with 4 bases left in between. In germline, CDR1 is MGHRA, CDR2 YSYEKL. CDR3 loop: CASSQEWTGELFF. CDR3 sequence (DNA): TGCGCCAGCAGCCAAGAATGGACCGGGGAGCTGTTTTTT.

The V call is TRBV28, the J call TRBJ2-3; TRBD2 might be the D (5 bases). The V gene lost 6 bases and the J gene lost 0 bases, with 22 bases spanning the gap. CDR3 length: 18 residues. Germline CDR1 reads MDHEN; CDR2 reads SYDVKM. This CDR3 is CASSSRGRPSTSTDTQYF. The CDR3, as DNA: TGTGCCAGCAGCTCCCGGGGAAGGCCGTCTACTAGCACAGATACGCAGTATTTT.

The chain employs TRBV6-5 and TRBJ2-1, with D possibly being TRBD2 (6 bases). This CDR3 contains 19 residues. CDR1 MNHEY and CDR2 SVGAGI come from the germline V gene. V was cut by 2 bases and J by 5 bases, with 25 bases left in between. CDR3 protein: CASSYSLYRRSPGDNEQFF. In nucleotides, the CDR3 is TGTGCCAGCAGTTACAGCCTGTATCGGAGAAGCCCGGGGGACAATGAGCAGTTCTTC.

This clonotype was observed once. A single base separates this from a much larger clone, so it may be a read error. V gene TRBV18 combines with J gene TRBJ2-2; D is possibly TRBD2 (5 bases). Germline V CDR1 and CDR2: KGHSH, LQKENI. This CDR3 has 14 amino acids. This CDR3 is CASSPPARTGELLF. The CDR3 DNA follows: TGTGCCAGCTCACCTCCAGCGAGGACCGGGGAGCTGCTTTTT.

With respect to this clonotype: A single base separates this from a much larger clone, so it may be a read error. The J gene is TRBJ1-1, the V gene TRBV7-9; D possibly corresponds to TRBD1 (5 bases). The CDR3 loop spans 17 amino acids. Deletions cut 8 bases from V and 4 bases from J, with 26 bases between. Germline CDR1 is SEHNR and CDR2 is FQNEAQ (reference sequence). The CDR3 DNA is TGTGCCAGCTGCGATACTCGGGACGCCCCTCGGAGCACTGAAGCTTTCTTT. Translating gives CASCDTRDAPRSTEAFF. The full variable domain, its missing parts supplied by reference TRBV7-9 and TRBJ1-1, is DTGVSQNPRHKITKRGQNVTFRCDPISEHNRLYWYRQTLGQGPEFLTYFQNEAQLEKSRLLSDRFSAERPKGSFSTLEIQRTEQGDSAMYLCASCDTRDAPRSTEAFFGQGTRLTVV.

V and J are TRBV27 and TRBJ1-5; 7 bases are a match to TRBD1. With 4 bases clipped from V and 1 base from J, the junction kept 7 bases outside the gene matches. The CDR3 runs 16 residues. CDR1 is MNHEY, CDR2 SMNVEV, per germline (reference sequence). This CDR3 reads CASSSQGGRSNQPQHF. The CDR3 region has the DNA TGTGCCAGCAGTTCCCAGGGGGGAAGGAGCAATCAGCCCCAGCATTTT.